This T cell receptor beta chain was recorded in a study of blood T cell repertoires in COVID-19. Study-level background: In each case, the material was cDNA or gDNA derived from T cells, B-cell-depleted T cells, or PBMCs.

This clone is a singleton in its sample. Clones were sequenced by immunoSEQ multiplex PCR, and TCRdb holds only the in-frame ones, with some missing. Among 140,000 to 150,000 clones listed, roughly 90% were seen once. Trimming removed 1 base from V and 6 bases from J, with 9 bases in between. The CDR3 is 14 amino acids. The germline CDR1 and CDR2 sequences are SEHNR and FQNEAQ (reference sequence). Sequenced: PBMCs or T cells enriched from blood (not recorded which). This TCR was sampled from a man aged 50 to 59 who had recovered from COVID-19. The chain employs TRBV7-9 and TRBJ2-2; D is possibly TRBD1 (5 bases). CDR3 in amino acids: CASSLGRAAGELFF. For the CDR3, the DNA is TGTGCCAGCAGCTTAGGCAGGGCGGCCGGGGAGCTGTTTTTT.